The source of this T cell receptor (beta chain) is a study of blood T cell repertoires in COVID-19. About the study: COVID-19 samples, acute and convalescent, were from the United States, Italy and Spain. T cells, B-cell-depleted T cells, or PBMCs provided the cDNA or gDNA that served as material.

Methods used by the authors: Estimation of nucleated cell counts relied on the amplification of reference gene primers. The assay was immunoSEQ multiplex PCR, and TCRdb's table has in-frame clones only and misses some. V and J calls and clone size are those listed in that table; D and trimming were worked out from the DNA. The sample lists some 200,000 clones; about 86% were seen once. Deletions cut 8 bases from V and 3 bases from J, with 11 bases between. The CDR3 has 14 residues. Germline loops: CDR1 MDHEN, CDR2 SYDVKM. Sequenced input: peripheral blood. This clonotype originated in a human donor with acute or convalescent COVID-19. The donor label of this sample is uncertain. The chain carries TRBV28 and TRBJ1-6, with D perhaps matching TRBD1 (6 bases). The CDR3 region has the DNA TGTGCCAGCCGGGACACGTTCTATAATTCACCCCTCCACTTT. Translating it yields CASRDTFYNSPLHF.